Following are 20 T cell receptor beta chains from one sample sequenced in a study of glioma-infiltrating T cells after dendritic cell vaccination. Generated by immunoSEQ multiplex PCR, the TCRdb table keeps only in-frame clones and is missing some. Of 50,000 to 70,000 clones in the sample, just under 85% were seen once. Regarding time point: after dendritic cell vaccination, including at tumor progression/relapse. Sample: blood, taken after dendritic cell vaccination. These receptors were taken from a human donor with glioblastoma.

CDR3 nucleotide sequence: TGCGCCAGCAGCTTGGCAGGGATTAATCAGCCCCAGCATTTT. Its translation: CASSLAGINQPQHF. V and J are TRBV5-1 and TRBJ1-5; weak D call: TRBD1 (5 bases). Germline V CDR1 and CDR2: SGHRS, YFSETQ. The ends were cut back, 0 bases at V and 4 bases at J, with 8 bases in the middle. CDR3 length: 14 amino acids.

The genes are TRBV7-9 and TRBJ2-3, with no clear D. From germline, CDR1 is SEHNR and CDR2 FQNEAQ (reference sequence). V shed 2 bases and J shed 2 bases, with 11 bases lying between them. The CDR3 sequence is 15 residues long. CDR3 protein: CASSLLGDPTDTQYF. CDR3 DNA sequence: TGTGCCAGCAGCTTACTCGGAGACCCCACAGATACGCAGTATTTT.

The rearrangement links TRBV6-6 to TRBJ2-3, with D possibly being TRBD2 (6 bases). V was trimmed by 3 bases and J by 5 bases, leaving 12 bases between them. Germline CDR1 MNHNY, CDR2 SVGAGI (reference sequence). CDR3 length: 14 amino acids. CDR3 nucleotide sequence: TGTGCCAGCAGTTATTCACTGGGGGGAGATACGCAGTATTTT. It is translated as CASSYSLGGDTQYF.

The rearrangement uses TRBV7-3 and TRBJ2-3; TRBD2 aligns across 7 bases. The CDR3 is made up of 15 amino acids. Germline CDR1 SGHTA, CDR2 FQGTGA. The V segment lost 1 base and the J segment 6 bases; nucleotides outside the gene matches: 7. CDR3 region: CASSLINGEGDTQYF. CDR3 nucleotide sequence: TGTGCCAGCAGCTTAATTAACGGGGAGGGGGATACGCAGTATTTT.

V and J are TRBV4-2 and TRBJ2-3; TRBD2 aligns across 11 bases. The CDR3 totals 16 residues. Germline-derived CDR1 and CDR2 are LGHNA and YNFKEQ. The J segment lost 6 bases and the V segment lost 3 bases, leaving 8 bases of the junction unmatched. The CDR3 nucleotides are TGTGCCAGCAGCCAGCGTAGCGGGGGGGCCAAGGATACGCAGTATTTT. It encodes CASSQRSGGAKDTQYF.

V gene TRBV19 combines with J gene TRBJ1-4, with 9 nucleotides matching TRBD1. The V segment lost 2 bases and the J segment 1 base; nucleotides outside the gene matches: 5. The CDR3 is 17 residues long. Germline V gene data show CDR1 as LNHDA and CDR2 as SQIVND (reference sequence). The CDR3 sequence is CASSIQQGALTNEKLFF. CDR3 DNA sequence: TGTGCCAGTAGTATACAACAGGGGGCCTTAACTAATGAAAAACTGTTTTTT.

This clone was observed a few times. V is TRBV7-9 and J is TRBJ2-7; D might be TRBD2 (5 bases). V was pared by 3 bases and J by 6 bases, with 15 bases between. The germline V gene has CDR1 SEHNR and CDR2 FQNEAQ (reference sequence). The CDR3 covers 14 residues. CDR3 amino acids: CASSFPGNLAEQYF. CDR3 bases: TGTGCCAGCAGCTTCCCCGGGAACTTGGCCGAGCAGTACTTC.

This chain links TRBV7-9 with TRBJ1-6; 8 nucleotides line up with TRBD1. CDR3 length: 14 amino acids. Germline assignment: CDR1 SEHNR and CDR2 FQNEAQ (reference sequence). The ends lost 3 bases at V and 7 bases at J; junction bases unmatched: 2. The chain's CDR3 is CASSLPGGNSPLHF. The CDR3 DNA follows: TGTGCCAGCAGCTTGCCAGGGGGCAATTCACCCCTCCACTTT.

The table lists this clone with a count of one. The chain carries TRBV30 and TRBJ1-4, with 8 bases fitting TRBD1. Germline V gene data show CDR1 as GTSNPN and CDR2 as SVGIG (reference sequence). CDR3 length: 15 amino acids. Trimming took 2 bases from V and 5 from J; bases not matched to a gene: 7. CDR3 residues: CAWSTPDRANEKLFF. The CDR3 DNA is TGTGCCTGGAGTACACCGGACAGGGCAAATGAAAAACTGTTTTTT.

The chain has TRBV2 and TRBJ2-7; 8 bases are a match to TRBD1. CDR3 size: 15 residues. J was trimmed by 0 bases and V by 5 bases; bases with no gene match: 6. Germline CDR1 and CDR2: SNHLY and FYNNEI. The CDR3 DNA reads TGTGCCAGCAGTCCCCGGACAGGGCGCTCCTACGAGCAGTACTTC. Translated, it gives CASSPRTGRSYEQYF. The complete variable domain, with remaining parts taken from reference TRBV2 and TRBJ2-7, reads EPEVTQTPSHQVTQMGQEVILRCVPISNHLYFYWYRQILGQKVEFLVSFYNNEISEKSEIFDDQFSVERPDGSNFTLKIRSTKLEDSAMYFCASSPRTGRSYEQYFGPGTRLTVT.

This clone was counted a single time. The rearrangement links TRBV6-1 to TRBJ1-5; D gene uncertain. From germline, CDR1 is MNHNS and CDR2 SASEGT. V dropped 4 bases and J dropped 3 bases, with 7 bases sitting between them. This CDR3 has 13 amino acids. CDR3 coding DNA: TGTGCCAGCAGTGCCGGGTCCAATCAGCCCCAGCATTTT. It encodes CASSAGSNQPQHF.

V and J are TRBV4-3 and TRBJ2-3; 12 bases are shared with TRBD2. V lost 2 bases and J lost 2; bases outside the gene matches: 8. The germline gives CDR1 LGHNA, CDR2 YSLEER. The CDR3 spans 18 residues. CDR3 region: CASSQLRLAGDDTDTQYF. CDR3 sequence (DNA): TGCGCCAGCAGCCAACTCCGACTAGCGGGGGATGACACAGATACGCAGTATTTT.

The V gene is TRBV10-3, the J gene TRBJ2-5, with D possibly TRBD2 on 5 matching bases. CDR1 ENHRY and CDR2 SYGVKD come from the germline V gene. Trimming took off 0 bases at V and 0 bases at J, with 11 bases between the two ends. The CDR3 has 16 amino acids. The DNA of the CDR3 is TGTGCCATCAGTGAGTCAGGTCGGGAAGACCAAGAGACCCAGTACTTC. This sequence encodes CAISESGREDQETQYF.

The chain couples TRBV27 to TRBJ2-3, with D perhaps matching TRBD2 (5 bases). The CDR3 is 14 residues long. From germline, CDR1 is MNHEY and CDR2 SMNVEV (reference sequence). Trimming cost V 3 bases and J 7 bases, with 14 bases left between them. The CDR3 loop reads CASSFIASVNTQYF. The CDR3, as DNA: TGTGCCAGCAGTTTCATAGCGTCAGTAAATACGCAGTATTTT.

The chain has TRBV19 and TRBJ2-3; TRBD2 might be the D (6 bases). Germline CDR1 reads LNHDA; CDR2 reads SQIVND (reference sequence). The CDR3 totals 16 residues. Trimming cost V 6 bases and J 0 bases, with 16 bases left between them. The CDR3 loop is CASSPRTGESTDTQYF. CDR3 DNA sequence: TGTGCCAGTAGCCCCCGTACGGGGGAGAGCACAGATACGCAGTATTTT.

The chain joins TRBV28 to TRBJ1-4; 7 nucleotides match TRBD1. This CDR3 has 15 amino acids. CDR1 is MDHEN, CDR2 SYDVKM, per germline. V shed 9 bases, J shed 5 bases, and the junction held 12 bases outside the gene matches. This CDR3 reads CASTGGLGGNEKLFF. DNA of the CDR3: TGTGCCAGTACGGGTGGATTAGGGGGCAATGAAAAACTGTTTTTT.

The V gene is TRBV27, the J gene TRBJ1-4; D may be TRBD1 (5 bases). Per the germline V gene, CDR1 is MNHEY and CDR2 is SMNVEV (reference sequence). The CDR3 is made up of 15 amino acids. V lost 7 bases, J lost 0 bases, and 12 bases lay in between. The DNA for the CDR3 is TGTGCCAGCAAGGGGTTTGAGGCAACTAATGAAAAACTGTTTTTT. This encodes CASKGFEATNEKLFF.

This clone was counted between two and nine times. V is TRBV19 and J is TRBJ1-1; D is unclear. Trimming cost V 3 bases and J 4 bases, with 6 bases left between them. The germline V gene has CDR1 LNHDA and CDR2 SQIVND (reference sequence). This CDR3 spans 12 amino acids. The CDR3 protein is CASSIRGTEAFF. The CDR3 DNA is TGTGCCAGTAGTATCCGGGGCACTGAAGCTTTCTTT. Together with reference TRBV19 and TRBJ1-1, the CDR3 gives the full variable domain: DGGITQSPKYLFRKEGQNVTLSCEQNLNHDAMYWYRQDPGQGLRLIYYSQIVNDFQKGDIAEGYSVSREKKESFPLTVTSAQKNPTAFYLCASSIRGTEAFFGQGTRLTVV.

The V gene is TRBV12-5, the J gene TRBJ1-6, with D tentatively TRBD1 (6 bases). CDR1 is LGHNT, CDR2 FRNRAP, per germline. V lost 0 bases and J lost 7, with 16 bases in between. The CDR3 covers 17 residues. The CDR3 is CASGLVLGHGTNSPLHF. CDR3 DNA sequence: TGTGCTAGTGGTTTGGTACTGGGACACGGAACAAATTCACCCCTCCACTTT. The variable domain in full, with the rest retrieved from reference TRBV12-5 and TRBJ1-6, is DARVTQTPRHKVTEMGQEVTMRCQPILGHNTVFWYRQTMMQGLELLAYFRNRAPLDDSGMPKDRFSAEMPDATLATLKIQPSEPRDSAVYFCASGLVLGHGTNSPLHFGNGTRLTVT.

This clone was counted a single time. The chain is built from TRBV30 and TRBJ2-5; 7 positions agree with TRBD2. With V trimmed by 4 bases and J by 5 bases, 10 bases remained unmatched. The germline gives CDR1 GTSNPN, CDR2 SVGIG (reference sequence). The CDR3 has 14 residues. CDR3 nucleotides: TGTGCCTGGAATCCACTAGCGTCCCCTGAGACCCAGTACTTC. It is translated as CAWNPLASPETQYF.